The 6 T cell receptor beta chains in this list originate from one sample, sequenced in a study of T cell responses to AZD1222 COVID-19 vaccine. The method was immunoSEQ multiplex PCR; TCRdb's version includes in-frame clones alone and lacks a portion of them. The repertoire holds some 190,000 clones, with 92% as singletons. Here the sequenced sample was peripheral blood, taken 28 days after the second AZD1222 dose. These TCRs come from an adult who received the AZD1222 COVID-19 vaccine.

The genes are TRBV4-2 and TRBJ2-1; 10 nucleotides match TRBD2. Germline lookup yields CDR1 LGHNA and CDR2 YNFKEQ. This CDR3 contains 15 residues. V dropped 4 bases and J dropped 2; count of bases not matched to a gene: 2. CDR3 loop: CASSPTSGAYNEQFF. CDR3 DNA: TGTGCCAGCAGCCCAACTAGCGGGGCCTACAATGAGCAGTTCTTC.

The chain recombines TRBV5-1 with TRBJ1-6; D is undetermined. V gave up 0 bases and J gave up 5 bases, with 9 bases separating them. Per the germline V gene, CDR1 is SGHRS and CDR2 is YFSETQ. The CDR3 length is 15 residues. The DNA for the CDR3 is TGCGCCAGCAGCTTGGATCGGCCGGATAATTCACCCCTCCACTTT. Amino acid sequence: CASSLDRPDNSPLHF. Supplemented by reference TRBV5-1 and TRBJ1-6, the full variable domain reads KAGVTQTPRYLIKTRGQQVTLSCSPISGHRSVSWYQQTPGQGLQFLFEYFSETQRNKGNFPGRFSGRQFSNSRSEMNVSTLELGDSALYLCASSLDRPDNSPLHFGNGTRLTVT.

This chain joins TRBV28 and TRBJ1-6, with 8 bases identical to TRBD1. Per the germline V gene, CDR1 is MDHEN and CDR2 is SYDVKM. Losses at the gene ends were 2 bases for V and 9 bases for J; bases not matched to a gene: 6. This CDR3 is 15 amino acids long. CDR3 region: CASSLGQGGSSPLHF. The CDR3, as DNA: TGTGCCAGCAGTTTAGGACAGGGTGGAAGTTCACCCCTCCACTTT. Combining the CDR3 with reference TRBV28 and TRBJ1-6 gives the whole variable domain DVKVTQSSRYLVKRTGEKVFLECVQDMDHENMFWYRQDPGLGLRLIYFSYDVKMKEKGDIPEGYSVSREKKERFSLILESASTNQTSMYLCASSLGQGGSSPLHFGNGTRLTVT.

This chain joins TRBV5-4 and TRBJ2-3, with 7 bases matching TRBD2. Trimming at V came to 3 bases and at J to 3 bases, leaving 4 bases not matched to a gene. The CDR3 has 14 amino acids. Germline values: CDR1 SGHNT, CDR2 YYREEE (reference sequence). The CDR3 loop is CASSYTGGTDTQYF. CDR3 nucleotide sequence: TGTGCCAGCAGCTACACGGGGGGAACAGATACGCAGTATTTT.

The DNA of the CDR3 is TGCGCCAGCAGCTTGGGAGGACTAGCGGCCGGCAATGAGCAGTTCTTC. It translates to CASSLGGLAAGNEQFF. V is TRBV5-1 and J is TRBJ2-1, with 10 bases that match TRBD2. This CDR3 region has 16 residues. Germline assignment: CDR1 SGHRS and CDR2 YFSETQ. Trimming removed 0 bases from V and 6 bases from J; junction bases left unmatched: 6.

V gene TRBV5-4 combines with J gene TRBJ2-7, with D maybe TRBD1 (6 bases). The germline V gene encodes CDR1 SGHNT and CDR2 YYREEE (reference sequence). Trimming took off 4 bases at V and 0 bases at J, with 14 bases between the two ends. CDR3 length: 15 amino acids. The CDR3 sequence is CASSPGYRVSYEQYF. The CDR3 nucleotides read TGTGCCAGCAGCCCCGGATACAGGGTCTCCTACGAGCAGTACTTC. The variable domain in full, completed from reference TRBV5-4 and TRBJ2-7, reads ETGVTQSPTHLIKTRGQQVTLRCSSQSGHNTVSWYQQALGQGPQFIFQYYREEENGRGNFPPRFSGLQFPNYSSELNVNALELDDSALYLCASSPGYRVSYEQYFGPGTRLTVT.